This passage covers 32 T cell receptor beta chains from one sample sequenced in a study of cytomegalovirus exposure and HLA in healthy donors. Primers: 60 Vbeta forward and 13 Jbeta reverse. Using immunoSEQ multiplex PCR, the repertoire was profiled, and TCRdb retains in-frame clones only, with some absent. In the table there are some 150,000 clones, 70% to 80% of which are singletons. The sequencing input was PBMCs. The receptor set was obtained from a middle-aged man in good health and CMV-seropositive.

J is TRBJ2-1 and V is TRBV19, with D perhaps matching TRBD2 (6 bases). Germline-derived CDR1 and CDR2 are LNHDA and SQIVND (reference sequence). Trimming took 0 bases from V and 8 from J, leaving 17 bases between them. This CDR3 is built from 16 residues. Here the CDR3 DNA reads TGTGCCAGTAGTATAGAGGGGGGAGGAGTCAGGGATGAGCAGTTCTTC. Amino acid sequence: CASSIEGGGVRDEQFF.

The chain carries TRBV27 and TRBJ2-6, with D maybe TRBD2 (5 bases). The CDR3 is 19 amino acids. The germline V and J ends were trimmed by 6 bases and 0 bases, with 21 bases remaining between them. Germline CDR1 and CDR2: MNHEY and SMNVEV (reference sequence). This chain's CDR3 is CASSPLRELRPSGANVLTF. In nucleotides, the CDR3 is TGTGCCAGCAGCCCGTTACGGGAACTCCGGCCCTCTGGGGCCAACGTCCTGACTTTC.

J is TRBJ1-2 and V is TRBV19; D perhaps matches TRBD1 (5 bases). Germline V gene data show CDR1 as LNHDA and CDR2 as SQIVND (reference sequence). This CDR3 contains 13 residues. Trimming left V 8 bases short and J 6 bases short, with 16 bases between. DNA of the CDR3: TGTGCCAGTTCCAGGGTTCCGGGAGATGGCTACACCTTC. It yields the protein CASSRVPGDGYTF.

For the CDR3, the DNA is TGTGCCAGCGCGGGACAGGGATCAGGAGAGCAGTACTTC. Protein product: CASAGQGSGEQYF. The gene calls are TRBV27 and TRBJ2-7, with 9 positions matching TRBD1. Germline trimming cut 8 bases from V and 7 bases from J; bases unmatched to any gene: 9. From germline, CDR1 is MNHEY and CDR2 SMNVEV (reference sequence). The CDR3 runs 13 residues.

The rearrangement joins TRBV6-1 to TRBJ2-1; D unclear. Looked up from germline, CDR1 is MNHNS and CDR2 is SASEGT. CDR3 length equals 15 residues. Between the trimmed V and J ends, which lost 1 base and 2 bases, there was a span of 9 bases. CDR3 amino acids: CASSEEMAAYNEQFF. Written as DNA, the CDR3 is TGTGCCAGCAGTGAAGAGATGGCCGCCTACAATGAGCAGTTCTTC.

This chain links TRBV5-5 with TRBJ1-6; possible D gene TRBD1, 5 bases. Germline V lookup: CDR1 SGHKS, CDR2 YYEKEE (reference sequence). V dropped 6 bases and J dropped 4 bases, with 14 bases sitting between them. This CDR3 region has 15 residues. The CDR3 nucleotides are TGTGCCAGCACTTCCGACAGCTATTATAATTCACCCCTCCACTTT. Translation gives CASTSDSYYNSPLHF.

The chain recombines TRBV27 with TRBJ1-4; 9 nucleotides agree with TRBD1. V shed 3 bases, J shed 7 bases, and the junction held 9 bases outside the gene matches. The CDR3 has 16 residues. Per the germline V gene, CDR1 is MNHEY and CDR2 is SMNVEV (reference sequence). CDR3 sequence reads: CASSFLMPGQGEKLFF. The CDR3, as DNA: TGTGCCAGCAGTTTTCTCATGCCGGGACAGGGTGAAAAACTGTTTTTT. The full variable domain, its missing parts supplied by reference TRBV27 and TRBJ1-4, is EAQVTQNPRYLITVTGKKLTVTCSQNMNHEYMSWYRQDPGLGLRQIYYSMNVEVTDKGDVPEGYKVSRKEKRNFPLILESPSPNQTSLYFCASSFLMPGQGEKLFFGSGTQLSVL.

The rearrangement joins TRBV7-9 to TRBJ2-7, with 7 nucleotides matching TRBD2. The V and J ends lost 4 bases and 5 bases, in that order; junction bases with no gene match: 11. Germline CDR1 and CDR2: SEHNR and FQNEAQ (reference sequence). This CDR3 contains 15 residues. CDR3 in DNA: TGTGCCAGCAGCTGGGAGGGTCCTCCCAGGGACGAGCAGTACTTC. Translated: CASSWEGPPRDEQYF.

The CDR3 reads CASLIRSGGGAGQPQHF. The CDR3 DNA reads TGTGCCAGCCTCATCCGCAGCGGAGGGGGGGCAGGTCAGCCCCAGCATTTT. The rearrangement links TRBV28 to TRBJ1-5; D is possibly TRBD1 (6 bases). The ends were cut back, 8 bases at V and 6 bases at J, with 26 bases in the middle. The V gene's germline CDR1 is MDHEN and CDR2 SYDVKM. This CDR3 spans 17 amino acids.

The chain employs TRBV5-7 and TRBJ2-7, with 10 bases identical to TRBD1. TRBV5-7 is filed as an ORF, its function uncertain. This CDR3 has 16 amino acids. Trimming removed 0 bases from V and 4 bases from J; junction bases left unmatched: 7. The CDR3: CASSLVRDRGRYEQYF. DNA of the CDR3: TGTGCCAGCAGCTTGGTCCGGGACAGGGGTAGATACGAGCAGTACTTC.

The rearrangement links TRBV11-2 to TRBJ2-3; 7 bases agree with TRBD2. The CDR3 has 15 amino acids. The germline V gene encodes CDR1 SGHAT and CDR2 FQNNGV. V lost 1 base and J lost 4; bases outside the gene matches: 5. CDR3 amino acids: CASSLGGGPADTQYF. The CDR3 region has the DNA TGTGCCAGCAGCTTAGGCGGGGGACCCGCAGATACGCAGTATTTT. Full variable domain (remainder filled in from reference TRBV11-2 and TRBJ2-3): EAGVAQSPRYKIIEKRQSVAFWCNPISGHATLYWYQQILGQGPKLLIQFQNNGVVDDSQLPKDRFSAERLKGVDSTLKIQPAKLEDSAVYLCASSLGGGPADTQYFGPGTRLTVL.

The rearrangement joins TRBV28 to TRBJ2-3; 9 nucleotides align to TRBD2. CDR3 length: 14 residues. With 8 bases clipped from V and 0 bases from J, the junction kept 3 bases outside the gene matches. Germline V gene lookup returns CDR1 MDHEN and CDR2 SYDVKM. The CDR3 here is CASATSGSTDTQYF. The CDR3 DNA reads TGTGCCAGCGCTACTAGCGGGAGCACAGATACGCAGTATTTT.

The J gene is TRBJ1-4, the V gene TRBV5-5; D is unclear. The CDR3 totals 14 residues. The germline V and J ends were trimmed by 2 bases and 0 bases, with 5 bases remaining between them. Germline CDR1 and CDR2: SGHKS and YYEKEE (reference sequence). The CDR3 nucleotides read TGTGCCAGCAGCTTACATACAACTAATGAAAAACTGTTTTTT. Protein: CASSLHTTNEKLFF. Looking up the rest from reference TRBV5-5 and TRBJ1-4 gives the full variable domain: DAGVTQSPTHLIKTRGQQVTLRCSPISGHKSVSWYQQVLGQGPQFIFQYYEKEERGRGNFPDRFSARQFPNYSSELNVNALLLGDSALYLCASSLHTTNEKLFFGSGTQLSVL.

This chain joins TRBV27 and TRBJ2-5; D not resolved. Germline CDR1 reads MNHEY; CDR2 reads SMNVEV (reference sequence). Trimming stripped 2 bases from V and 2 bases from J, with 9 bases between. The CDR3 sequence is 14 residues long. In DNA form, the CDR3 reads TGTGCCAGCAGTTTAAAGCCTAGACAAGAGACCCAGTACTTC. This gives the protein CASSLKPRQETQYF.

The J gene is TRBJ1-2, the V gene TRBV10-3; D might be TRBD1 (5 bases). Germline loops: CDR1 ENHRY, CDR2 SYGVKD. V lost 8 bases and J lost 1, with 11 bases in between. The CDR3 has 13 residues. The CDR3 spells CAIAKQDNYGYTF. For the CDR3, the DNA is TGTGCCATCGCTAAACAGGATAACTATGGCTACACCTTC.

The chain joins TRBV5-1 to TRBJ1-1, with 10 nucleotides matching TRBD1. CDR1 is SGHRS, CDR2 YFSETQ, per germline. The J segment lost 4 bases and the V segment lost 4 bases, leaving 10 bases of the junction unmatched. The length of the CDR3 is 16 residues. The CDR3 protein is CASSGRDRGDGTEAFF. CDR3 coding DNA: TGCGCCAGCAGCGGCCGGGACAGGGGCGACGGCACTGAAGCTTTCTTT.

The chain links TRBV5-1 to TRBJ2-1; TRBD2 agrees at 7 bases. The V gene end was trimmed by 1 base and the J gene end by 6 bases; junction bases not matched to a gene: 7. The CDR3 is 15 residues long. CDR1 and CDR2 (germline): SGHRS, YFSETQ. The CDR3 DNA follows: TGCGCCAGCAGCTTGTCCGGGACTAAAATCAATGAGCAGTTCTTC. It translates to CASSLSGTKINEQFF. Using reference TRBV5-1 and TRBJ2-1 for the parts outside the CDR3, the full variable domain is KAGVTQTPRYLIKTRGQQVTLSCSPISGHRSVSWYQQTPGQGLQFLFEYFSETQRNKGNFPGRFSGRQFSNSRSEMNVSTLELGDSALYLCASSLSGTKINEQFFGPGTRLTVL.

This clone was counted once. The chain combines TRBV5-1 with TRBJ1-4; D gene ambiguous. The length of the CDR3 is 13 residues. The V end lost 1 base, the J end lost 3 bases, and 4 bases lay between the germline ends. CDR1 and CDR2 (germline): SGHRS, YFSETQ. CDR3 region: CASSLTANEKLFF. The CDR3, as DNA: TGCGCCAGCAGCTTGACAGCTAATGAAAAACTGTTTTTT.

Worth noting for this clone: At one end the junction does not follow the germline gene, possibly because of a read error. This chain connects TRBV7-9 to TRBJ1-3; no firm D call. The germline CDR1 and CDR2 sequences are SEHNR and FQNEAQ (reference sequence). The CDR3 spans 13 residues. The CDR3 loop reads CASSYSAGNTVYF. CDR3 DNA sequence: TGTGCCAGCAGTTACTCGGCGGGAAACACCGTATATTTT.

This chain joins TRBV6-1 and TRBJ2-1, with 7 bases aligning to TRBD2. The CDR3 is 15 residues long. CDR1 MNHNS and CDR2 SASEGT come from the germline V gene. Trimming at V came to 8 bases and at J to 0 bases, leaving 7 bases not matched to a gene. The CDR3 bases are TGTGCCAGCTCCGGGGAGGGGAGCTCCTACAATGAGCAGTTCTTC. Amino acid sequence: CASSGEGSSYNEQFF.

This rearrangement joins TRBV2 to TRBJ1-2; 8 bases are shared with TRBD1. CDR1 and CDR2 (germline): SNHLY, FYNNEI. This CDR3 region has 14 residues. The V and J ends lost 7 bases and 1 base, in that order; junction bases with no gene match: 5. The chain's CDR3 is CASIKDRVNYGYTF. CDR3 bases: TGTGCCAGCATCAAGGACAGGGTTAACTATGGCTACACCTTC. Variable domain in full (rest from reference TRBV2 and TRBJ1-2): EPEVTQTPSHQVTQMGQEVILRCVPISNHLYFYWYRQILGQKVEFLVSFYNNEISEKSEIFDDQFSVERPDGSNFTLKIRSTKLEDSAMYFCASIKDRVNYGYTFGSGTRLTVV.

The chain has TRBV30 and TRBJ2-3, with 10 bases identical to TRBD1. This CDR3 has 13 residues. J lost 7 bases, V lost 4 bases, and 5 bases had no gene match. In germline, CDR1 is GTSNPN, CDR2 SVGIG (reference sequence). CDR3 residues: CAWNLDRGHTQYF. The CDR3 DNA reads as TGTGCCTGGAATCTTGACAGGGGGCATACGCAGTATTTT.

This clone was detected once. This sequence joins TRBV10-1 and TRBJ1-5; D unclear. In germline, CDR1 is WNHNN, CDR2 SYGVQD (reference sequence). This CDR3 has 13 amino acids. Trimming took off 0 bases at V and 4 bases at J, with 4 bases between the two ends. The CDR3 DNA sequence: TGCGCCAGCAGTGAGTCGAGGAATCAGCCCCAGCATTTT. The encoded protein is CASSESRNQPQHF.

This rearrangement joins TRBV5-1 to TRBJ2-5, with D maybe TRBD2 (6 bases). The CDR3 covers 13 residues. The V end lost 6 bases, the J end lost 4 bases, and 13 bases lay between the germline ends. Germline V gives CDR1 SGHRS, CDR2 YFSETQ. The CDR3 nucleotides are TGCGCCAGCAATGAGTTGGGGGGAGAGACCCAGTACTTC. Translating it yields CASNELGGETQYF.

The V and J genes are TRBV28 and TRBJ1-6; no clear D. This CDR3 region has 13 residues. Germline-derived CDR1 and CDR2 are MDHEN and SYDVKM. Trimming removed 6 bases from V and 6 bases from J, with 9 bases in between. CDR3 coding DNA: TGTGCCAGCAGGTGGGAGTTTAATTCACCCCTCCACTTT. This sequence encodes CASRWEFNSPLHF.

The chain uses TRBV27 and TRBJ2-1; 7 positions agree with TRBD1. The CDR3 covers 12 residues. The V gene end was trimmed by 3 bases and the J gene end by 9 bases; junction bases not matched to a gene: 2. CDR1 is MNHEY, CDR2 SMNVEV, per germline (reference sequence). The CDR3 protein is CASSLTGSEQFF. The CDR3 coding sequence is TGTGCCAGCAGTTTGACAGGGTCTGAGCAGTTCTTC.

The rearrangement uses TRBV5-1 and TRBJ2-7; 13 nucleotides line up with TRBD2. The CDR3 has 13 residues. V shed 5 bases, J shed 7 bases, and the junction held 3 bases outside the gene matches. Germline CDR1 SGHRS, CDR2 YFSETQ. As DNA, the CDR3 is TGCGCCAGCAGGACTAGCGGGGGGATGGAGCAGTACTTC. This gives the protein CASRTSGGMEQYF.

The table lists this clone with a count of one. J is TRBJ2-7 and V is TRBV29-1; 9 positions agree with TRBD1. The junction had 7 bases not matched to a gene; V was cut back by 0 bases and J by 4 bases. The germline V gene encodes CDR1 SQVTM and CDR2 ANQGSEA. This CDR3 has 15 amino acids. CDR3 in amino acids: CSVEDPGQGNYEQYF. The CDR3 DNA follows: TGCAGCGTTGAAGATCCGGGACAGGGTAATTACGAGCAGTACTTC.

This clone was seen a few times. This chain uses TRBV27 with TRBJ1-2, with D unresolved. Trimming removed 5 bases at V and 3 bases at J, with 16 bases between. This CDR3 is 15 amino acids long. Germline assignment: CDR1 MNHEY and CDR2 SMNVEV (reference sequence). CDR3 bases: TGTGCCAGCAGTCCCCATGGGGAGGGAGACTATGGCTACACCTTC. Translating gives CASSPHGEGDYGYTF.

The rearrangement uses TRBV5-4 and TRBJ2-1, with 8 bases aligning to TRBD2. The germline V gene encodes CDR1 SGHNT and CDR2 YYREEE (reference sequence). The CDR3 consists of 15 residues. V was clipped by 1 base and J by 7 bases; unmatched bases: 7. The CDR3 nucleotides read TGTGCCAGCAGCTTGTCGGTAGCGGGACTGAATGAGCAGTTCTTC. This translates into CASSLSVAGLNEQFF.

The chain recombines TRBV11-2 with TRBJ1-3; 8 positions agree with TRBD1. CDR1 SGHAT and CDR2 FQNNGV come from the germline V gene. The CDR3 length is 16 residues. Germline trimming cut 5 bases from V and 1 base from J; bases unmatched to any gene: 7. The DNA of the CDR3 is TGTGCCAGCAGCGCCCGGACAGGGCGGTCTGGAAACACCATATATTTT. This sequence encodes CASSARTGRSGNTIYF.

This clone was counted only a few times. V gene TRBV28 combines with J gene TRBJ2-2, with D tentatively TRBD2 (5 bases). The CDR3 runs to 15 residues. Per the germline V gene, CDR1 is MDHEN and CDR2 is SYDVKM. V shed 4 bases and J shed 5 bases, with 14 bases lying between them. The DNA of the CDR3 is TGTGCCAGCAGTTCAAGACTATTCCAGACCGGGGAGCTGTTTTTT. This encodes CASSSRLFQTGELFF.